This T cell receptor beta chain stems from a study of a mutant IDH1 vaccine in newly diagnosed glioma. As for time point: baseline, week 1 (first vaccination visit). Treatment indicated: pre-vaccination baseline after standard-of-care therapy. In every donor, the tumor was a new WHO grade 3 or 4 IDH1-mutant, ATRX-lost astrocytoma. The CDR3 has 12 residues. The V end was cut by 7 bases, the J end by 8 bases, with 14 bases between. CDR1 is GTSNPN and CDR2 is SVGIG in the germline V gene (reference sequence). This clone was picked up many times. Profiling relied on immunoSEQ multiplex PCR, and the TCRdb table lists in-frame clones only, not all of them. The data contain approximately 92,000 clones, around four fifths of them seen just once; the ten biggest clones take up approximately 7.6%.

The genes are TRBV30 and TRBJ1-4; D is ambiguous. The material was PBMCs, obtained from a glioma patient treated with radiotherapy, temozolomide or both. This receptor was obtained from a man in his forties with glioma. The CDR3 loop is CASLRPGEKLFF. The CDR3 DNA reads TGTGCCTCCCTACGCCCGGGCGAAAAACTGTTTTTT.